This T cell receptor beta chain was identified during a study of cytomegalovirus exposure and HLA in healthy donors. V lost 0 bases, J lost 7 bases, and 13 bases lay in between. Germline-derived CDR1 and CDR2 are SGDLS and YYNGEE. The CDR3 covers 14 residues. This clone was seen a few times. The PCR had 60 Vbeta and 13 Jbeta primers. Profiling relied on immunoSEQ multiplex PCR, and the TCRdb table lists in-frame clones only, not all of them. The sample lists 150,000 to 200,000 clones, roughly a tenth occurring once. This chain links TRBV9 with TRBJ2-5, with D maybe TRBD1 (5 bases). This receptor was obtained from a woman aged 30 to 39 in good health and CMV-seropositive. Sample: PBMCs. CDR3 DNA sequence: TGTGCCAGCAGCGTAGCTGGGGCGGAGTCGACCCAGTACTTC. It is translated as CASSVAGAESTQYF.